The 16 T cell receptor beta chains listed next were all sequenced from one sample in a study of T-cell memory formation after mild COVID-19. Each CDR3 protein gets one entry after TCRdb re-called the 5' RACE reads with MiXCR. The table records 250,000 to 300,000 distinct CDR3 sequences, roughly 16% of them present only once. The specimen was PBMCs or a T cell subset sorted from them (not recorded which). Source of these receptors: a man younger than 35 who had mild COVID-19 (a few samples of this study predate the infection). Cell type and time point are not known.

This clonotype was observed many times. The rearrangement links TRBV12-3 or TRBV12-4 to TRBJ1-1; D is uncertain. V was shortened by 6 bases and J by 1 base, with 9 bases between the two germline ends. This CDR3 comprises 13 residues. The CDR3 region is CASSLRGNTEAFF. The CDR3 coding sequence is TGTGCCAGCAGCCTCCGGGGGAACACTGAAGCTTTCTTT.

This clonotype was observed many times. The CDR3: CASSSGQYTEAFF. In DNA, the CDR3 is TGTGCCAGCAGCTCGGGACAGTACACTGAAGCTTTCTTT. V is TRBV7-2 and J is TRBJ1-1; 7 bases line up with TRBD1. CDR3 length: 13 residues. The V segment lost 4 bases and the J segment 3 bases; nucleotides outside the gene matches: 2. From germline, CDR1 is SGHTA and CDR2 FQGNSA. Together with reference TRBV7-2 and TRBJ1-1, the CDR3 gives the full variable domain: GAGVSQSPSNKVTEKGKDVELRCDPISGHTALYWYRQSLGQGLEFLIYFQGNSAPDKSGLPSDRFSAERTGGSVSTLTIQRTQQEDSAVYLCASSSGQYTEAFFGQGTRLTVV.

The V gene is TRBV7-8, the J gene TRBJ1-1, with TRBD1 identical over 7 bases. CDR1 SGHVS and CDR2 FQNEAQ come from the germline V gene. The CDR3 runs 14 residues. The ends lost 2 bases at V and 4 bases at J; junction bases unmatched: 4. The CDR3 region is CASSLNRGGTEAFF. CDR3 nucleotide sequence: TGTGCCAGCAGCTTAAACAGGGGAGGCACTGAAGCTTTCTTT.

The sample holds a few counts of this clonotype. The chain carries TRBV5-1 and TRBJ2-7; D is ambiguous. Trimming removed 1 base at V and 2 bases at J, with 10 bases between. CDR1 SGHRS and CDR2 YFSETQ come from the germline V gene. The CDR3 totals 14 residues. The CDR3 bases are TGCGCCAGCAGCTTGACGGTAGAGACCTACGAGCAGTACTTC. It is translated as CASSLTVETYEQYF. Based on the CDR3 plus reference TRBV5-1 and TRBJ2-7, the full variable domain is KAGVTQTPRYLIKTRGQQVTLSCSPISGHRSVSWYQQTPGQGLQFLFEYFSETQRNKGNFPGRFSGRQFSNSRSEMNVSTLELGDSALYLCASSLTVETYEQYFGPGTRLTVT.

The chain is built from TRBV7-2 and TRBJ1-3; D remains unclear. With 6 bases removed from V and 4 bases from J, the gap between germline ends came to 13 bases. The germline V gene has CDR1 SGHTA and CDR2 FQGNSA. The CDR3 covers 14 residues. In DNA form, the CDR3 reads TGTGCCAGCAGTCCCTACCGGAACGGAAACACCATATATTTT. As protein: CASSPYRNGNTIYF.

The CDR3 DNA follows: TGTGCCAGCAGCGTAGTGGCGGGGGGTGCTGCAGATACGCAGTATTTT. Translating it yields CASSVVAGGAADTQYF. This chain links TRBV9 with TRBJ2-3, with 8 nucleotides matching TRBD2. Germline trimming cut 0 bases from V and 4 bases from J; bases unmatched to any gene: 7. The V gene's germline CDR1 is SGDLS and CDR2 YYNGEE. The CDR3 is 16 residues long.

This rearrangement joins TRBV7-8 to TRBJ1-1; D is unclear. The CDR3 runs 14 residues. The germline gives CDR1 SGHVS, CDR2 FQNEAQ. Deletions cut 5 bases from V and 3 bases from J, with 13 bases between. CDR3 nucleotides: TGTGCCAGCAGCCACGGACCCCTGTACACTGAAGCTTTCTTT. Encoded protein: CASSHGPLYTEAFF.

The table lists this clonotype with a few counts. The genes are TRBV28 and TRBJ1-5, with no clear D. The germline V gene encodes CDR1 MDHEN and CDR2 SYDVKM. The CDR3 runs 12 residues. Trimming removed 7 bases from V and 6 bases from J, with 10 bases in between. CDR3 sequence (DNA): TGTGCCAGCACGTTTTCGGGTCAGCCCCAGCATTTT. Residues: CASTFSGQPQHF.

This chain connects TRBV20-1 to TRBJ1-1; D remains unclear. The CDR3 totals 13 residues. V dropped 5 bases and J dropped 4 bases, with 14 bases sitting between them. Germline lookup yields CDR1 DFQATT and CDR2 SNEGSKA (reference sequence). CDR3: CSAGPQPRTEAFF. The CDR3 bases are TGCAGTGCTGGCCCTCAACCGCGCACTGAAGCTTTCTTT.

The V call is TRBV6-5, the J call TRBJ2-4; D is ambiguous. The V end lost 0 bases, the J end lost 0 bases, and 9 bases lay between the germline ends. The CDR3 runs 16 residues. Germline-derived CDR1 and CDR2 are MNHEY and SVGAGI. The chain's CDR3 is CASSYSGTGAKNIQYF. CDR3 DNA sequence: TGTGCCAGCAGTTACTCAGGAACGGGAGCCAAAAACATTCAGTACTTC.

This clonotype has only a few counts. The chain is built from TRBV6-5 and TRBJ2-7; tentative D call: TRBD1 (5 bases). This CDR3 is 14 amino acids long. The germline V and J ends were trimmed by 2 bases and 2 bases, with 10 bases remaining between them. Germline loops: CDR1 MNHEY, CDR2 SVGAGI. CDR3 in amino acids: CASSYGQGTYEQYF. DNA of the CDR3: TGTGCCAGCAGTTACGGTCAGGGCACCTACGAGCAGTACTTC.

The chain carries TRBV6-5 and TRBJ1-6; D is unresolved. Trimming shortened V by 6 bases and J by 9 bases, and 15 bases separated the two germline ends. There are 14 residues in the CDR3. CDR1 and CDR2 from the germline V gene are MNHEY and SVGAGI. This CDR3 reads CASSSSFIGSPLHF. As DNA, the CDR3 is TGTGCCAGCAGCTCCAGTTTTATCGGTTCACCCCTCCACTTT.

The chain couples TRBV4-2 to TRBJ2-7; no firm D call. CDR1 and CDR2 (germline): LGHNA, YNFKEQ. With 2 bases removed from V and 5 bases from J, the gap between germline ends came to 7 bases. The CDR3 contains 12 residues. The CDR3 reads CASSQPKDEQYF. The CDR3 coding sequence is TGTGCCAGCAGCCAACCTAAGGACGAGCAGTACTTC.

This clonotype has a count of ten or more. V usage is TRBV20-1 and J usage is TRBJ1-5; D call uncertain. The V gene lost 2 bases and the J gene lost 3 bases, with 8 bases spanning the gap. Germline loops: CDR1 DFQATT, CDR2 SNEGSKA (reference sequence). The CDR3 loop spans 13 amino acids. The CDR3 sequence: CSARISDNQPQHF. The DNA for the CDR3 is TGCAGTGCTAGAATTAGTGACAATCAGCCCCAGCATTTT.

This clonotype was observed a handful of times. This chain links TRBV4-1 with TRBJ2-7; 7 bases fit TRBD1. This CDR3 is built from 14 residues. The germline gives CDR1 MGHRA, CDR2 YSYEKL. V was clipped by 0 bases and J by 5 bases; unmatched bases: 4. The CDR3 DNA reads as TGCGCCAGCAGCCAAGACGGGACAGTGCACGAGCAGTACGTC. It is translated as CASSQDGTVHEQYV.

This clonotype has just a few counts. The chain links TRBV4-3 to TRBJ1-6; D unresolved. The germline CDR1 and CDR2 sequences are LGHNA and YSLEER. V was shortened by 1 base and J by 5 bases, with 3 bases between the two germline ends. The CDR3 is 13 amino acids. The CDR3 loop reads CASSQGDNSPLHF. The CDR3, as DNA: TGCGCCAGCAGCCAAGGAGATAATTCACCCCTCCACTTT.